This T cell receptor (beta chain) was profiled in a study of OX40 agonist ivuxolimab in advanced cancers. About the study as a whole: Ivuxolimab, which targeted the costimulatory receptor OX40 (CD134), was an agonistic, fully human IgG2 monoclonal antibody. Prior anti-PD-1, anti-PD-L1 or anti-CTLA-4 therapy was permitted, and checkpoint inhibitors had been received by less than 45% of dose-escalation patients. The monotherapy dose-escalation portion (N ≈ 52 patients) of the phase I ivuxolimab trial is reported in the paper. Intravenous ivuxolimab was administered to patients every 2 weeks at six dose levels: 0.01, 0.1, 0.3, 1.5, 3 and 10 mg/kg. Partial responses occurred in three dose-escalation patients: two with cutaneous melanoma and one with hepatocellular carcinoma. Of the approximately 53 patients in dose escalation, some 20 had hepatocellular carcinoma, roughly 15 had melanoma, 9 had renal cell carcinoma and 9 had head and neck cancer. A male proportion of 82.7% and a mean age of about 60 years, ranging from about 23 to 90, were recorded for the dose-escalation cohort. Peripheral TCRbeta sequencing aimed to test whether ivuxolimab altered TCR sequence diversity and caused clonal T-cell expansion. The research as a whole found: The antigen specificity of the clonally expanded peripheral T cells was not determined. Low levels of normalized T-cell clonal expansion were also shown by some nonresponding patients. Partial responders in the 0.1-3.0 mg/kg groups had among the lowest normalized peripheral clonal expansion, especially among CD8+ T cells. On average, CD8+ T cells showed more expanded clones than CD4+ T cells after ivuxolimab. At doses of 0.1 to 3.0 mg/kg, clonal expansion of both CD4+ and CD8+ T cells in blood was seen between baseline and week 6.

Concerning this clone: It lacks a known antigen. The record has no base qualities; no much larger clone is one base away.

From the germline V gene, CDR1 is MDHEN and CDR2 is SYDVKM. The CDR3 goes from the cysteine to the phenylalanine over 16 residues. This entry keeps only the CDR3 DNA: 48 bases, framed from base 1. Compared with germline, V lacks 2 bases and J lacks 2 bases; bases without a gene match: 7. Patients with a history of autoimmune disease or receiving systemic immunosuppression were excluded from the trial. Peripheral blood for TCR sequencing was drawn from every dose cohort at baseline, at cycle 4 day 1 and at cycle 7 day 1. Samples came from an open-label, multicenter, first-in-human phase I dose-escalation trial of ivuxolimab. Adults with locally advanced or metastatic head and neck squamous cell, hepatocellular, melanoma or renal cell carcinoma were enrolled in the trial. Before TCR sequencing, CD4+ and CD8+ T cells were separately sorted from peripheral blood. Genomic DNA was extracted from sorted cells for sequencing of the TCRbeta CDR3 region. The immunoSEQ Assay was used to sequence the TCRbeta CDR3 regions. TCRdb limited this immuneACCESS table to in-frame rearrangements with V and J called. A share of clones is missing; checked studies link under half to unresolved V genes, and the rest is unexplained. In this sample the table shows about 48,000 clones, roughly 90% of which occur a single time. The top ten constitute around 48% of the sample.

The receptor was isolated from an adult with an advanced solid tumor such as melanoma, head and neck, liver or kidney cancer. The sequencing here drew on CD4+ or CD8+ T cells sorted from blood, taken in a trial of the OX40 agonist ivuxolimab. Recombination linked TRBV28 to TRBJ2-7; TRBD2 fits 9 bases in the junction. At the DNA level, the sequence is TGTGCCAGCAGTTTAATCTCTAGCGGGGCCACCTACGAGCAGTACTTC. Translated, this is CASSLISSGATYEQYF.